Listed below are T cell receptor beta chains from one sample, sequenced in a study of blood T cell repertoires in COVID-19. The repertoire was sequenced with immunoSEQ multiplex PCR; TCRdb's copy has only in-frame clones and lacks some. The data hold about 190,000 clones, with 70% to 85% observed a single time. Material for sequencing was peripheral blood. These receptors originate from a man between 50 and 59 years old who had recovered from COVID-19. CDR3s include the opening cysteine and the closing phenylalanine or tryptophan.

>14|TRBJ2-7|TRBV7-8
CASSLAGQPYEQYF
>14|TRBJ1-5|TRBV19
CASLDRGVGQPQHF
>16|TRBJ2-5|TRBV19
CASNQRTGTSRNAQYF
>14|TRBJ1-2|TRBV6-5
CASRYPGQGDGYTF
>15|TRBJ2-3|TRBV24-1
CATSDPLVSADTQYF
>13|TRBJ1-2|TRBV5-8
CATRRRGIDGYTF
>15|TRBJ2-7|TRBV15
CATSRDSTGGYEQYF
>17|TRBJ2-6|TRBV19
CASSISWGGTGANVLTF
>13|TRBJ2-7|TRBV2
CATRPGLAYEQYF
>13|TRBJ1-2|TRBV10-3
CAISESRVVGYTF
>15|TRBJ1-5|TRBV27
CASSLSRGFNQPQHF
>17|TRBJ1-2|TRBV7-2
CASSLVTRQGESYGYTF
>15|TRBJ2-7|TRBV28
CASTSTSGRREEQYF
>14|TRBJ2-2|TRBV7-8
CASRAPANTGELFF
>15|TRBJ1-4|TRBV28
CASSLLGSTNEKLFF